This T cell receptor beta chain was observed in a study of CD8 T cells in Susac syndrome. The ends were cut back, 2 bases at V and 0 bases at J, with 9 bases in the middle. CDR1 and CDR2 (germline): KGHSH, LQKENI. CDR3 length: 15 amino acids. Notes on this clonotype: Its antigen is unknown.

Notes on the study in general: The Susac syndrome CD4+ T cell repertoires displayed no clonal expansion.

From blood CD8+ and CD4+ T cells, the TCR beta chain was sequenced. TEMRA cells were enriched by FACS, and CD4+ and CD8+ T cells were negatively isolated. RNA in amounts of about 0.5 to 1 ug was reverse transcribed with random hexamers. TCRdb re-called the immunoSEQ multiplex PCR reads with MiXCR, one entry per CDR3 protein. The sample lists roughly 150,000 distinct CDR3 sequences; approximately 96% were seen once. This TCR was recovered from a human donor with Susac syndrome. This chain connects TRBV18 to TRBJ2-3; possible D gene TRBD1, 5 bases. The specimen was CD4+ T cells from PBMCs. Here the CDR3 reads CASSPRTPSTDTQYF. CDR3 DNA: TGTGCCAGCTCACCAAGGACACCTAGCACAGATACGCAGTATTTT. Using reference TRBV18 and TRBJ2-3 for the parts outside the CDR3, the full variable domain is NAGVMQNPRHLVRRRGQEARLRCSPMKGHSHVYWYRQLPEEGLKFMVYLQKENIIDESGMPKERFSAEFPKEGPSILRIQQVVRGDSAAYFCASSPRTPSTDTQYFGPGTRLTVL.